Sequencing of this T cell receptor beta chain was carried out in a study of T cell clonotyping in hematopoietic cell transplantation. Method: immunoSEQ multiplex PCR; TCRdb's copy keeps in-frame clones and lacks some. The table records about 10,000 clones, over 85% of them present only once. V was pared by 6 bases and J by 1 base, with 15 bases between. This CDR3 contains 16 residues. Looked up from germline, CDR1 is MDHEN and CDR2 is SYDVKM. Study-wide findings and caveats: After transplant, recipient diversity fell while pathologically expanded clonotypes grew through day 180. Higher Inverse Simpson Index values in graft donor and pretransplant recipient predicted broader posttransplant TCR diversity.

As for this clone: The antigen is unknown.

The sequencing here drew on PBMCs, taken 100 days after allogeneic stem cell transplant. The TCR was taken from a male patient between 45 and 59 years old who had an allogeneic stem cell transplant from a related donor, so T cells may come from the graft donor. Some clones in this sample may be carry-over from other donors' samples. This sequence joins TRBV28 and TRBJ1-4; tentative D call: TRBD1 (5 bases). Here the CDR3 DNA reads TGTGCCAGCAGCCGTCCGGGGGTAGGAACTAATGAAAAACTGTTTTTT. The encoded protein is CASSRPGVGTNEKLFF.